This entry features one TCR beta chain sequence. This entry comes from a study of cytomegalovirus exposure and HLA in healthy donors. Germline CDR1 SGHAT, CDR2 FQNNGV. Trimming shortened V by 5 bases and J by 0 bases, and 19 bases separated the two germline ends. The CDR3 spans 17 residues. Healthy donors of bone marrow made up the group. The PCR was carried out with 60 Vbeta primers and 13 Jbeta primers. In the authors' workflow: Approximately 9.9 million shared chains were among the roughly 78 million unique TCR beta chains that a later analysis counted. The table came from immunoSEQ multiplex PCR; TCRdb's copy has only in-frame clones and leaves some out. V and J calls and clone size follow that table, whereas D and trimming were derived from the DNA. The sample carries more than 100,000 clones, approximately 80% recorded once.

Material for sequencing was PBMCs. The sequence was collected from an older woman in good health and CMV-seronegative. The rearrangement links TRBV11-2 to TRBJ1-1, with D possibly matching TRBD1 (5 bases). The CDR3 reads CASSPRGSSQVNTEAFF. CDR3 DNA: TGTGCCAGCAGCCCCCGGGGGTCGTCGCAGGTGAACACTGAAGCTTTCTTT.